The 18 T cell receptor beta chains below were found in one sample sequenced in a study of T-cell reconstitution after alpha-beta-depleted transplantation in children. Unique molecular identifiers featured in how the TCRbeta library was prepared. TCRdb re-called the PCR reads with MiXCR, one entry per CDR3 protein. The data hold hundreds of thousands of distinct CDR3 sequences, with about a quarter observed a single time. Here the sequenced sample was PBMCs, taken before TCRalphabeta/CD19-depleted stem cell transplant. The receptors come from a girl aged 2 to 10 with Fanconi anemia, due to receive a stem cell transplant.

This clonotype appeared many times. V usage is TRBV6-5 and J usage is TRBJ2-1; tentatively, D is TRBD1 (6 bases). The CDR3 has 15 residues. V shed 0 bases and J shed 8 bases, with 14 bases lying between them. Germline-derived CDR1 and CDR2 are MNHEY and SVGAGI. The CDR3 loop is CASSYSGRGWDEQFF. The CDR3 DNA sequence: TGTGCCAGCAGTTACTCCGGCAGGGGATGGGATGAGCAGTTCTTC.

The chain recombines TRBV29-1 with TRBJ2-1; 14 positions match TRBD2. Per the germline V gene, CDR1 is SQVTM and CDR2 is ANQGSEA. After removal of 7 bases from V and 9 bases from J, the junction contained 14 bases not matched to a gene. The CDR3 totals 16 residues. The CDR3 DNA reads as TGCAGCGGCAAAGCAGGACTAGCGGGGGGCGGGGGTGAGCAGTTCTTC. Protein product: CSGKAGLAGGGGEQFF.

This chain uses TRBV29-1 with TRBJ2-1; 7 nucleotides agree with TRBD1. The germline V gene encodes CDR1 SQVTM and CDR2 ANQGSEA. Trimming took 5 bases from V and 2 from J; bases not matched to a gene: 3. The CDR3 spans 13 residues. CDR3 DNA: TGCAGCGTTCCGGGACAGCCCTACAATGAGCAGTTCTTC. Amino acids: CSVPGQPYNEQFF.

The chain recombines TRBV20-1 with TRBJ2-7; TRBD2 aligns across 10 bases. This CDR3 region has 13 residues. Trimming took 3 bases from V and 6 from J; bases not matched to a gene: 5. Germline V gene data show CDR1 as DFQATT and CDR2 as SNEGSKA (reference sequence). The CDR3 region is CSASTGLAAEQYF. DNA for the CDR3: TGCAGTGCTAGCACAGGACTAGCGGCCGAGCAGTACTTC.

This clonotype was counted between two and nine times. V usage is TRBV18 and J usage is TRBJ2-7; 8 nucleotides agree with TRBD2. V was pared by 2 bases and J by 5 bases, with 14 bases of the junction left unmatched. CDR1 is KGHSH, CDR2 LQKENI, per germline. The CDR3 spans 17 residues. As DNA, the CDR3 is TGTGCCAGCTCACCAGCCCTCGTTGGGCGGGAGGTGGACGAGCAGTACTTC. Its translation: CASSPALVGREVDEQYF.

This sequence joins TRBV20-1 and TRBJ2-3; D not resolved. This CDR3 contains 15 residues. Germline loops: CDR1 DFQATT, CDR2 SNEGSKA (reference sequence). V lost 4 bases, J lost 0 bases, and 14 bases lay in between. The CDR3 sequence is CSATRLPISTDTQYF. The CDR3 DNA reads TGCAGTGCTACCCGGCTGCCTATAAGCACAGATACGCAGTATTTT.

The chain carries TRBV3-1 and TRBJ2-7; 8 nucleotides line up with TRBD1. CDR3 length: 14 amino acids. J was trimmed by 0 bases and V by 3 bases; bases with no gene match: 1. Germline V lookup: CDR1 LGHDT, CDR2 YNNKEL (reference sequence). CDR3 region: CASSHGQGSYEQYF. CDR3 nucleotides: TGTGCCAGCAGCCATGGACAGGGCTCCTACGAGCAGTACTTC.

This rearrangement joins TRBV14 to TRBJ2-7; no reliable D call. The V gene lost 2 bases and the J gene lost 4 bases, with 6 bases spanning the gap. CDR3 size: 12 residues. CDR1 SGHDN and CDR2 FVKESK come from the germline V gene. CDR3 DNA: TGTGCCAGCAGCCAATTGCGGTACGAGCAGTACTTC. Its protein is CASSQLRYEQYF.

The genes are TRBV7-9 and TRBJ2-1, with 10 bases identical to TRBD2. The germline CDR1 and CDR2 sequences are SEHNR and FQNEAQ (reference sequence). The CDR3 extends over 15 amino acids. J lost 3 bases, V lost 6 bases, and 5 bases had no gene match. The CDR3 protein is CASSRLAGHYNEQFF. The CDR3, as DNA: TGTGCCAGCAGTAGACTAGCGGGCCACTACAATGAGCAGTTCTTC.

This clonotype has only one observation. CDR3 nucleotide sequence: TGTGCCACCTTTAGGGGGGGGGCAGATACGCAGTATTTT. Its translation is CATFRGGADTQYF. The chain is built from TRBV6-1 and TRBJ2-3; tentatively, D is TRBD2 (7 bases). This CDR3 has 13 residues. Germline CDR1 and CDR2: MNHNS and SASEGT. The V end lost 10 bases, the J end lost 4 bases, and 15 bases lay between the germline ends.

V and J are TRBV7-3 and TRBJ1-2; the match to TRBD1 covers 12 bases. V lost 0 bases, J lost 6 bases, and 8 bases stayed unmatched. The CDR3 is 17 amino acids. The V gene's germline CDR1 is SGHTA and CDR2 FQGTGA. DNA for the CDR3: TGTGCCAGCAGCTTAACGTTTCCCGGGACAGGGGGCCATGGCTACACCTTC. Its translation is CASSLTFPGTGGHGYTF. Using reference TRBV7-3 and TRBJ1-2 for the parts outside the CDR3, the full variable domain is GAGVSQTPSNKVTEKGKYVELRCDPISGHTALYWYRQSLGQGPEFLIYFQGTGAADDSGLPNDRFFAVRPEGSVSTLKIQRTERGDSAVYLCASSLTFPGTGGHGYTFGSGTRLTVV.

This clonotype occurred once. V gene TRBV12-3 or TRBV12-4 combines with J gene TRBJ2-7, with 9 bases that match TRBD1. The CDR3 runs to 18 residues. V was pared by 10 bases and J by 1 base, with 20 bases of the junction left unmatched. The CDR3 DNA reads as TGTGCCATCTGTCTTACCCGGGACAGGGATGGAGGATCCTACGAGCAGTACTTC. Residues: CAICLTRDRDGGSYEQYF.

V is TRBV29-1 and J is TRBJ2-2; D call uncertain. Trimming left V 4 bases short and J 1 base short, with 7 bases between. This CDR3 spans 13 amino acids. Germline V gives CDR1 SQVTM, CDR2 ANQGSEA. CDR3 DNA: TGCAGCGTTGTGAGACAGAACACCGGGGAGCTGTTTTTT. It yields the protein CSVVRQNTGELFF.

In its sample, this clonotype was seen many times. The chain employs TRBV7-3 and TRBJ2-3; D possibly corresponds to TRBD2 (5 bases). Germline CDR1 SGHTA, CDR2 FQGTGA. V was clipped by 2 bases and J by 6 bases, with 12 bases between them. The CDR3 has 14 residues. The CDR3 spells CASSLRVAMDTQYF. CDR3 DNA: TGTGCCAGCAGCTTACGGGTAGCGATGGATACGCAGTATTTT. The variable domain in full, completed from reference TRBV7-3 and TRBJ2-3, reads GAGVSQTPSNKVTEKGKYVELRCDPISGHTALYWYRQSLGQGPEFLIYFQGTGAADDSGLPNDRFFAVRPEGSVSTLKIQRTERGDSAVYLCASSLRVAMDTQYFGPGTRLTVL.

The genes are TRBV29-1 and TRBJ2-2, with D uncertain. The germline V gene encodes CDR1 SQVTM and CDR2 ANQGSEA. The CDR3 is made up of 13 amino acids. V lost 3 bases and J lost 4, with 9 bases in between. The CDR3 here is CSVEGFPTGELFF. The CDR3 nucleotides are TGCAGCGTTGAGGGGTTCCCCACCGGGGAGCTGTTTTTT.

This clonotype was observed a few times. The chain joins TRBV28 to TRBJ2-1; 9 bases fit TRBD1. After removal of 1 base from V and 4 bases from J, the junction contained 2 bases not matched to a gene. Germline-derived CDR1 and CDR2 are MDHEN and SYDVKM. This CDR3 is built from 15 residues. CDR3 region: CASSLSGTGYNEQFF. CDR3 bases: TGTGCCAGCAGTTTATCTGGGACAGGGTACAATGAGCAGTTCTTC.

The CDR3 spells CATGYNEQFF. The DNA of the CDR3 is TGTGCCACCGGCTACAATGAGCAGTTCTTC. The V call is TRBV15, the J call TRBJ2-1; no definite D call. This CDR3 comprises 10 residues. Trimming took 8 bases from V and 3 from J, leaving 2 bases between them. Germline V gives CDR1 LNHNV, CDR2 YYDKDF (reference sequence).

This clonotype was counted at least ten times. The V and J genes are TRBV20-1 and TRBJ2-7; D gene unclear. V dropped 0 bases and J dropped 0 bases, with 12 bases sitting between them. CDR3 length: 15 amino acids. Per germline, CDR1 DFQATT and CDR2 SNEGSKA (reference sequence). The chain's CDR3 is CSARDVAGLSYEQYF. CDR3 DNA: TGCAGTGCTAGAGATGTGGCAGGTCTCTCCTACGAGCAGTACTTC.